This entry concerns a single T cell receptor (beta chain). The record originates from a study of response to subunit inactivated influenza vaccine. TCRdb re-called the RT-PCR reads through MiXCR, storing one row per CDR3 protein. Here the sample spans some 550,000 distinct CDR3 sequences, approximately 22% being singletons. J lost 3 bases, V lost 2 bases, and 4 bases had no gene match. This CDR3 spans 15 amino acids. The germline V gene encodes CDR1 MNHNS and CDR2 SASEGT. These same records also appear under a second study, on T cells expressing NK-cell markers. In that study: Beta-chain TCR cDNA was generated via 5'RACE template switching with UMIs.

The input for sequencing was CD4+ T cells sorted from PBMCs, taken 11 to 12 days after vaccination. The sequence derives from a man aged 50-59 years who received an inactivated influenza vaccine. This rearrangement joins TRBV6-1 to TRBJ1-3; 7 bases line up with TRBD1. In DNA form, the CDR3 reads TGTGCCAGCAGTGAATATGGGACAGATGGAAACACCATATATTTT. Translating gives CASSEYGTDGNTIYF.